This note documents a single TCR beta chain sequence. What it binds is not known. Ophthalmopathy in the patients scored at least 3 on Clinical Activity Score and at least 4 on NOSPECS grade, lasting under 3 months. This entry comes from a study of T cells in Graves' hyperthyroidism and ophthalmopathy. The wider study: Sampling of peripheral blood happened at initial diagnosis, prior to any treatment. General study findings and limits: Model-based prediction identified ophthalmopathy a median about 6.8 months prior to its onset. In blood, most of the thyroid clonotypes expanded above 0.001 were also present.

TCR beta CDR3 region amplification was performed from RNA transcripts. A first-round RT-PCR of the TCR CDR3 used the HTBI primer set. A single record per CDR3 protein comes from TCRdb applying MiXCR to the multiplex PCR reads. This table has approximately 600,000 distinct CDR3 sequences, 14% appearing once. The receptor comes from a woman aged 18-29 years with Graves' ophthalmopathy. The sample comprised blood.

CDR3 loop: CASSEALTDGEQYF. The CDR3 DNA follows: TGTGCCAGCAGTGAAGCCCTGACGGACGGCGAGCAGTACTTC. The chain joins TRBV6-1 to TRBJ2-7, with D unclear. Trimming pared 0 bases from V and 6 bases from J, leaving 12 bases between. CDR1 and CDR2 from the germline V gene are MNHNS and SASEGT. The CDR3 runs 14 residues.